Following are 26 T cell receptor beta chains from one sample sequenced in a study of OX40 agonist ivuxolimab in advanced cancers. The method behind the library was the immunoSEQ multiplex PCR assay. TCRdb stores this immuneACCESS table with in-frame sequences only. Part of the clones is absent; in the studies checked, under half of the shortfall reflects unresolved V genes, and no reason is known for the rest. The sample data list 70,000 to 90,000 clones, and 70% to 90% of these were observed just once. Roughly 13% of the sample is in the top ten clones. The source was CD4+ or CD8+ T cells sorted from blood, collected in a trial of the OX40 agonist ivuxolimab. These receptors were collected from an adult with an advanced solid tumor such as melanoma, head and neck, liver or kidney cancer.

The J gene is TRBJ2-5, the V gene TRBV27; 8 bases fit TRBD2. CDR3 length: 16 residues. Trimming took 2 bases from V and 5 from J; bases not matched to a gene: 10. Germline assignment: CDR1 MNHEY and CDR2 SMNVEV (reference sequence). The CDR3 protein is CASSLSGAGVHETQYF. Written as DNA, the CDR3 is TGTGCCAGCAGTTTAAGTGGAGCGGGAGTTCATGAGACCCAGTACTTC.

A remark on this clone: Other DNA variants within this sample encode the same CDR3. The V call is TRBV11-2, the J call TRBJ2-7, with D hard to call. The CDR3 consists of 13 residues. With 1 base removed from V and 1 base from J, the gap between germline ends came to 5 bases. Germline loops: CDR1 SGHAT, CDR2 FQNNGV. The CDR3 nucleotides are TGTGCCAGCAGCTTAGGTTCGTCCTACGAGCAGTACTTC. This encodes CASSLGSSYEQYF.

A few counts support this clone. The chain couples TRBV6-4 to TRBJ2-3; 10 nucleotides line up with TRBD2. Germline V lookup: CDR1 MRHNA, CDR2 SNTAGT. Unmatched junction bases numbered 1, after V lost 5 bases and J lost 2 bases. The CDR3 is made up of 14 amino acids. In DNA form, the CDR3 reads TGTGCCAGCAGTAGCGGGAGGGCCACAGATACGCAGTATTTT. Its translation is CASSSGRATDTQYF.

The chain employs TRBV27 and TRBJ2-3, with TRBD1 identical over 8 bases. With 6 bases clipped from V and 4 bases from J, the junction kept 9 bases outside the gene matches. This CDR3 contains 15 residues. Looked up from germline, CDR1 is MNHEY and CDR2 is SMNVEV (reference sequence). The CDR3 reads CASRDGQGIADTQYF. For the CDR3, the DNA is TGTGCCAGCAGGGATGGACAGGGTATAGCAGATACGCAGTATTTT.

This sequence joins TRBV30 and TRBJ1-2, with D possibly matching TRBD1 (5 bases). The CDR3 is 15 residues long. The V end was cut by 2 bases, the J end by 0 bases, with 13 bases between. CDR1 and CDR2 from the germline V gene are GTSNPN and SVGIG (reference sequence). The CDR3 sequence: CAWSLAGGANYGYTF. For the CDR3, the DNA is TGTGCCTGGAGTTTGGCCGGGGGGGCTAACTATGGCTACACCTTC.

The chain uses TRBV7-9 and TRBJ2-7; 7 bases are a match to TRBD1. V lost 7 bases, J lost 4 bases, and 7 bases stayed unmatched. The CDR3 extends over 13 amino acids. Germline CDR1 reads SEHNR; CDR2 reads FQNEAQ (reference sequence). CDR3: CASNTDRRYEQYF. The CDR3 coding sequence is TGTGCCAGCAACACGGACAGGAGGTACGAGCAGTACTTC.

This sequence joins TRBV4-1 and TRBJ1-2, with TRBD1 identical over 9 bases. This CDR3 region has 16 residues. V shed 0 bases, J shed 5 bases, and the junction held 7 bases outside the gene matches. Germline loops: CDR1 MGHRA, CDR2 YSYEKL. The CDR3 sequence: CASSQEIVDRGYGYTF. For the CDR3, the DNA is TGCGCCAGCAGCCAAGAAATTGTGGACAGGGGTTATGGCTACACCTTC.

The chain links TRBV11-3 to TRBJ2-1; D is unclear. From germline, CDR1 is SGHNT and CDR2 YENEEA. The V end lost 4 bases, the J end lost 3 bases, and 1 base lay between the germline ends. The CDR3 spans 11 residues. CDR3 sequence: CASSYYNEQFF. The CDR3, as DNA: TGTGCCAGCAGCTACTACAATGAGCAGTTCTTC.

V usage is TRBV7-8 and J usage is TRBJ1-4; the D gene is possibly TRBD1 (6 bases). The CDR3 is 14 amino acids. In germline, CDR1 is SGHVS, CDR2 FQNEAQ. Trimming removed 5 bases from V and 6 bases from J, with 13 bases in between. In DNA, the CDR3 is TGTGCCAGCAGCCCGGGTACAGGGTATGAAAAACTGTTTTTT. Protein sequence: CASSPGTGYEKLFF. The whole variable domain, filled in from reference TRBV7-8 and TRBJ1-4, reads GAGVSQSPRYKVAKRGQDVALRCDPISGHVSLFWYQQALGQGPEFLTYFQNEAQLDKSGLPSDRFFAERPEGSVSTLKIQRTQQEDSAVYLCASSPGTGYEKLFFGSGTQLSVL.

The V gene is TRBV28, the J gene TRBJ1-1, with 9 nucleotides matching TRBD1. The V and J ends lost 8 bases and 7 bases, in that order; junction bases with no gene match: 8. The germline CDR1 and CDR2 sequences are MDHEN and SYDVKM. The CDR3 is 13 residues long. The CDR3 is CASWSDRGNEAFF. The CDR3 DNA is TGTGCCAGCTGGTCGGACAGGGGAAATGAAGCTTTCTTT. Together with reference TRBV28 and TRBJ1-1, the CDR3 gives the full variable domain: DVKVTQSSRYLVKRTGEKVFLECVQDMDHENMFWYRQDPGLGLRLIYFSYDVKMKEKGDIPEGYSVSREKKERFSLILESASTNQTSMYLCASWSDRGNEAFFGQGTRLTVV.

The chain combines TRBV7-6 with TRBJ1-2, with unresolved D. V dropped 0 bases and J dropped 6 bases, with 20 bases sitting between them. The CDR3 covers 17 residues. The germline V gene has CDR1 SGHVS and CDR2 FNYEAQ. CDR3 protein: CASSLAPTLDGQDGYTF. The CDR3, as DNA: TGTGCCAGCAGCTTAGCGCCTACATTGGATGGGCAAGATGGCTACACCTTC.

This sequence joins TRBV29-1 and TRBJ1-5; D not certain. The CDR3 runs 13 residues. V lost 3 bases, J lost 6 bases, and 12 bases lay in between. From germline, CDR1 is SQVTM and CDR2 ANQGSEA. CDR3 sequence: CSVEPSPGQPQHF. CDR3 nucleotides: TGCAGCGTTGAGCCTTCACCGGGTCAGCCCCAGCATTTT.

The chain is built from TRBV7-9 and TRBJ2-5; TRBD1 matches 8 bases. V was pared by 5 bases and J by 5 bases, with 10 bases of the junction left unmatched. Germline values: CDR1 SEHNR, CDR2 FQNEAQ (reference sequence). CDR3 length: 15 residues. Here the CDR3 DNA reads TGTGCCAGCAGCCCCCAGGGGGCCGATCGGGAGACCCAGTACTTC. Its protein is CASSPQGADRETQYF.

The chain has TRBV29-1 and TRBJ1-2; no definite D call. The CDR3 is 13 residues long. Germline V lookup: CDR1 SQVTM, CDR2 ANQGSEA. The germline V and J ends were trimmed by 5 bases and 2 bases, with 12 bases remaining between them. CDR3 amino acids: CSVSAGLNYGYTF. The DNA for the CDR3 is TGCAGCGTTTCGGCAGGTCTAAACTATGGCTACACCTTC.

V is TRBV6-1 and J is TRBJ2-2, with D tentatively TRBD2 (5 bases). V was clipped by 6 bases and J by 3 bases, with 11 bases between them. This CDR3 contains 14 residues. The germline CDR1 and CDR2 sequences are MNHNS and SASEGT. Here the CDR3 reads CASRPLAYTGELFF. The CDR3 DNA is TGTGCCAGCAGACCCTTAGCGTACACCGGGGAGCTGTTTTTT.

The V gene is TRBV29-1, the J gene TRBJ2-7; unclear D gene. Germline V gene sequence: CDR1 SQVTM, CDR2 ANQGSEA. The CDR3 loop spans 12 amino acids. Trimming pared 2 bases from V and 3 bases from J, leaving 8 bases between. The CDR3 coding sequence is TGCAGCGTTGAATCCAGAGACTACGAGCAGTACTTC. Translating gives CSVESRDYEQYF.

Note on this clone: The junction departs from germline at one end; a sequencing error may be responsible. The chain combines TRBV7-7 with TRBJ1-1; unclear D gene. Germline CDR1 reads SSHAT; CDR2 reads FNYEAQ (reference sequence). CDR3 length: 13 amino acids. CDR3 nucleotides: TGTGCTAGCAGCTTCGCGGTGAACACTGAAGCTTTCTTT. Protein sequence: CASSFAVNTEAFF.

The rearrangement links TRBV19 to TRBJ2-1; 10 positions agree with TRBD2. Losses at the gene ends were 10 bases for V and 6 bases for J; bases not matched to a gene: 9. The CDR3 has 14 amino acids. Germline CDR1 and CDR2: LNHDA and SQIVND (reference sequence). The CDR3 bases are TGTGCCACAGGGGCGCTAGCGGGAGTCAATGAGCAGTTCTTC. Protein sequence: CATGALAGVNEQFF.

This chain joins TRBV11-3 and TRBJ2-7; 10 bases align to TRBD2. The V and J ends lost 3 bases and 2 bases, in that order; junction bases with no gene match: 7. Germline CDR1 is SGHNT and CDR2 is YENEEA. The CDR3 loop spans 16 amino acids. The CDR3 DNA reads as TGTGCCAGCAGCTTTGGGCTAGCGGGAGCCCCCTACGAGCAGTACTTC. Translated: CASSFGLAGAPYEQYF. The complete variable domain, with remaining parts taken from reference TRBV11-3 and TRBJ2-7, reads EAGVVQSPRYKIIEKKQPVAFWCNPISGHNTLYWYLQNLGQGPELLIRYENEEAVDDSQLPKDRFSAERLKGVDSTLKIQPAELGDSAVYLCASSFGLAGAPYEQYFGPGTRLTVT.

The chain combines TRBV7-9 with TRBJ2-7, with a tentative D call TRBD1 (6 bases). Germline V gene sequence: CDR1 SEHNR, CDR2 FQNEAQ (reference sequence). The V and J ends lost 5 bases and 1 base respectively, with 18 bases between them. The CDR3 runs to 16 residues. As DNA, the CDR3 is TGTGCCAGCAGCCCTTGGACCTCAGGGGTTTCCTACGAGCAGTACTTC. This encodes CASSPWTSGVSYEQYF.

J is TRBJ2-1 and V is TRBV19, with D tentatively TRBD1 (7 bases). The V gene lost 0 bases and the J gene lost 8 bases, with 17 bases spanning the gap. Per the germline V gene, CDR1 is LNHDA and CDR2 is SQIVND (reference sequence). This CDR3 has 16 amino acids. This CDR3 is CASSIEEGAAGDEQFF. Written as DNA, the CDR3 is TGTGCCAGTAGTATAGAGGAGGGGGCGGCAGGCGATGAGCAGTTCTTC.

J is TRBJ2-1 and V is TRBV7-3; maybe TRBD2 (6 bases). Germline V gene lookup returns CDR1 SGHTA and CDR2 FQGTGA. CDR3 length: 15 residues. V lost 5 bases, J lost 6 bases, and 17 bases lay in between. The CDR3 nucleotides are TGTGCCAGCAGCCAAGGACTGGGGGGAGGCAATGAGCAGTTCTTC. Translated, it gives CASSQGLGGGNEQFF.

CDR3 sequence: CASSLVRGPAPGYTF. CDR3 nucleotide sequence: TGTGCCAGCAGCTTAGTCCGAGGACCGGCCCCTGGCTACACCTTC. The chain is built from TRBV11-2 and TRBJ1-2; D call uncertain. Germline-derived CDR1 and CDR2 are SGHAT and FQNNGV. CDR3 length: 15 residues. V lost 1 base and J lost 7, with 16 bases in between.

The gene calls are TRBV29-1 and TRBJ2-7, with TRBD1 matching 8 bases. The CDR3 is 13 amino acids. V dropped 6 bases and J dropped 0; count of bases not matched to a gene: 4. Looked up from germline, CDR1 is SQVTM and CDR2 is ANQGSEA. The CDR3 coding sequence is TGCAGCGTCCAGGACAGGGACTCCTACGAGCAGTACTTC. Protein: CSVQDRDSYEQYF.

The chain is built from TRBV5-6 and TRBJ1-2; no firm D call. Germline-derived CDR1 and CDR2 are SGHDT and YYEEEE. The germline V and J ends were trimmed by 0 bases and 0 bases, with 6 bases remaining between them. This CDR3 comprises 14 residues. CDR3 amino acids: CASSLGTPNYGYTF. Written as DNA, the CDR3 is TGTGCCAGCAGCTTGGGGACCCCTAACTATGGCTACACCTTC.

This chain joins TRBV27 and TRBJ2-7; D may be TRBD2 (5 bases). The germline gives CDR1 MNHEY, CDR2 SMNVEV (reference sequence). This CDR3 has 13 amino acids. Trimming pared 5 bases from V and 6 bases from J, leaving 14 bases between. The CDR3, as DNA: TGTGCCAGCAGTGGCCCGCCTCGGGGCGAGCAGTACTTC. It yields the protein CASSGPPRGEQYF.